A single sample gave rise to the 32 T cell receptor beta chains below, sequenced in a study of cytotoxic CD8 clonotypes in ibrutinib-treated CLL. This table comes from immunoSEQ multiplex PCR, and its TCRdb copy is limited to in-frame clones, with some not included. Of approximately 130,000 clones listed, 84% are singletons. Here the sequenced sample was PBMCs, taken after 24 months of ibrutinib treatment. The receptors originated from a human donor with chronic lymphocytic leukemia.

This sequence joins TRBV10-2 and TRBJ2-5, with D tentatively TRBD2 (7 bases). Between the trimmed V and J ends, which lost 5 bases and 2 bases, there was a span of 15 bases. This CDR3 region has 15 residues. From germline, CDR1 is WSHSY and CDR2 SAAADI. The CDR3 sequence is CASSSFGGRQETQYF. In DNA form, the CDR3 reads TGCGCCAGCAGTTCCTTCGGGGGGCGGCAAGAGACCCAGTACTTC.

The CDR3 loop is CASSLDWGSGNTIYF. The DNA of the CDR3 is TGTGCCAGCAGCTTAGACTGGGGCTCTGGAAACACCATATATTTT. The V call is TRBV7-9, the J call TRBJ1-3; D unclear. From germline, CDR1 is SEHNR and CDR2 FQNEAQ (reference sequence). Trimming removed 1 base from V and 0 bases from J, with 7 bases in between. This CDR3 contains 15 residues.

This chain joins TRBV6-5 and TRBJ2-5; D perhaps matches TRBD2 (7 bases). The CDR3 has 15 residues. Trimming stripped 6 bases from V and 1 base from J, with 15 bases between. CDR1 and CDR2 (germline): MNHEY, SVGAGI. This CDR3 is CASSYGGARQETQYF. The CDR3 region has the DNA TGTGCCAGCAGCTATGGGGGGGCGCGCCAAGAGACCCAGTACTTC.

The J gene is TRBJ1-2, the V gene TRBV5-6; D not certain. Trimming removed 4 bases at V and 2 bases at J, with 6 bases between. This CDR3 comprises 12 residues. CDR1 is SGHDT, CDR2 YYEEEE, per germline. The CDR3 reads CASSGGNYGYTF. The CDR3 DNA is TGTGCCAGCAGCGGAGGGAACTATGGCTACACCTTC.

In DNA, the CDR3 is TGTGCCATCAGTGCCGCGGACGGGAACTATGGCTACACCTTC. Translation gives CAISAADGNYGYTF. The chain has TRBV10-3 and TRBJ1-2, with no clear D. Germline-derived CDR1 and CDR2 are ENHRY and SYGVKD. This CDR3 is 14 amino acids long. Trimming took off 4 bases at V and 2 bases at J, with 11 bases between the two ends.

V and J are TRBV5-1 and TRBJ2-5; D possibly corresponds to TRBD1 (5 bases). Trimming pared 5 bases from V and 2 bases from J, leaving 10 bases between. The CDR3 has 13 amino acids. Germline V gene lookup returns CDR1 SGHRS and CDR2 YFSETQ. For the CDR3, the DNA is TGCGCCAGCAGAGACAGTCCGCAAGAGACCCAGTACTTC. Its translation is CASRDSPQETQYF. Full variable domain (rest looked up from reference TRBV5-1 and TRBJ2-5): KAGVTQTPRYLIKTRGQQVTLSCSPISGHRSVSWYQQTPGQGLQFLFEYFSETQRNKGNFPGRFSGRQFSNSRSEMNVSTLELGDSALYLCASRDSPQETQYFGPGTRLLVL.

This chain connects TRBV4-2 to TRBJ2-5, with 7 bases that match TRBD2. Unmatched junction bases numbered 10, after V lost 1 base and J lost 5 bases. The CDR3 is 16 residues long. The germline V gene has CDR1 LGHNA and CDR2 YNFKEQ. CDR3 coding DNA: TGTGCCAGCAGCCAAGGCAACCCATGGGAGGGGGAGACCCAGTACTTC. This encodes CASSQGNPWEGETQYF.

This chain joins TRBV18 and TRBJ2-1; D is unclear. The germline V and J ends were trimmed by 6 bases and 9 bases, with 12 bases remaining between them. The CDR3 has 12 amino acids. Germline V CDR1 and CDR2: KGHSH, LQKENI. The CDR3 loop reads CASSLISPEQFF. The CDR3 DNA sequence: TGTGCCAGCTCCTTGATAAGTCCTGAGCAGTTCTTC.

The genes are TRBV19 and TRBJ2-1, with 15 bases that match TRBD2. The CDR3 sequence is 16 residues long. Germline loops: CDR1 LNHDA, CDR2 SQIVND (reference sequence). With 6 bases clipped from V and 7 bases from J, the junction kept 7 bases outside the gene matches. Here the CDR3 reads CASSRTGTSGGNEQFF. CDR3 in DNA: TGTGCCAGTAGCAGAACCGGGACTAGCGGGGGGAATGAGCAGTTCTTC.

The V gene is TRBV18, the J gene TRBJ2-1, with no clear D. V was trimmed by 2 bases and J by 4 bases, leaving 12 bases between them. The CDR3 consists of 15 residues. The germline CDR1 and CDR2 sequences are KGHSH and LQKENI. CDR3 amino acids: CASSPVALSYNEQFF. As DNA, the CDR3 is TGTGCCAGCTCACCAGTGGCGTTGTCGTACAATGAGCAGTTCTTC.

The genes are TRBV6-1 and TRBJ1-1; possible D gene TRBD1, 6 bases. V lost 5 bases and J 4 bases, leaving 14 bases between the germline ends. CDR1 and CDR2 from the germline V gene are MNHNS and SASEGT. This CDR3 is built from 14 residues. The CDR3: CASSPRSRGTEAFF. CDR3 DNA: TGTGCCAGCAGTCCGAGATCCAGGGGCACTGAAGCTTTCTTT.

This chain's CDR3 is CASSLGFGFQSSSGNTIYF. The CDR3 nucleotides are TGTGCCAGCAGTTTAGGGTTTGGGTTTCAGAGTAGCTCTGGAAACACCATATATTTT. The chain uses TRBV27 and TRBJ1-3; D gene unclear. There are 19 residues in the CDR3. Looked up from germline, CDR1 is MNHEY and CDR2 is SMNVEV (reference sequence). The ends were cut back, 2 bases at V and 0 bases at J, with 20 bases in the middle.

This clone showed up just a few times. The chain uses TRBV19 and TRBJ1-5; 10 positions agree with TRBD1. Unmatched junction bases numbered 1, after V lost 6 bases and J lost 5 bases. The CDR3 is 13 residues long. The germline gives CDR1 LNHDA, CDR2 SQIVND (reference sequence). The CDR3 sequence is CASSGTGDQPQHF. The CDR3, as DNA: TGTGCCAGTAGCGGGACAGGGGATCAGCCCCAGCATTTT.

V and J are TRBV9 and TRBJ2-7, with TRBD2 matching 14 bases. The ends lost 4 bases at V and 2 bases at J; junction bases unmatched: 8. The CDR3 contains 17 residues. CDR1 is SGDLS and CDR2 is YYNGEE in the germline V gene. The CDR3 sequence: CASSPGTSGGRPYEQYF. CDR3 DNA sequence: TGTGCCAGCAGCCCAGGGACTAGCGGGGGTCGCCCCTACGAGCAGTACTTC.

The chain links TRBV19 to TRBJ2-2; 9 bases match TRBD1. Germline CDR1 LNHDA, CDR2 SQIVND (reference sequence). The ends lost 3 bases at V and 6 bases at J; junction bases unmatched: 8. The CDR3 totals 16 residues. CDR3 region: CASSIASGTGPGELFF. The CDR3 bases are TGTGCCAGTAGTATCGCCTCCGGGACAGGGCCCGGGGAGCTGTTTTTT. The whole variable domain, filled in from reference TRBV19 and TRBJ2-2, reads DGGITQSPKYLFRKEGQNVTLSCEQNLNHDAMYWYRQDPGQGLRLIYYSQIVNDFQKGDIAEGYSVSREKKESFPLTVTSAQKNPTAFYLCASSIASGTGPGELFFGEGSRLTVL.

The chain joins TRBV14 to TRBJ2-1; no firm D call. Trimming cost V 0 bases and J 6 bases, with 9 bases left between them. The CDR3 sequence is 14 residues long. Germline V gene lookup returns CDR1 SGHDN and CDR2 FVKESK. CDR3 amino acids: CASSQDWSGNEQFF. In DNA form, the CDR3 reads TGTGCCAGCAGCCAAGACTGGAGTGGCAATGAGCAGTTCTTC.

The CDR3 bases are TGTGCCAGCAGCGTAGATTCGGGACAGAGCTATGGCTACACCTTC. It codes for CASSVDSGQSYGYTF. The chain combines TRBV9 with TRBJ1-2; TRBD1 aligns across 7 bases. Per germline, CDR1 SGDLS and CDR2 YYNGEE. CDR3 length equals 15 residues. Trimming removed 0 bases from V and 4 bases from J; junction bases left unmatched: 6.

This clone turned up a few times. Mismatch with germline at one junction end may stem from a read error. V usage is TRBV7-2 and J usage is TRBJ2-7; 7 nucleotides match TRBD1. The germline CDR1 and CDR2 sequences are SGHTA and FQGNSA. CDR3 length: 15 amino acids. CDR3 in amino acids: CASTLGDRETYEQYF. Here the CDR3 DNA reads TGTGCCAGCACCTTAGGGGACAGAGAGACCTACGAGCAGTACTTC. Together with reference TRBV7-2 and TRBJ2-7, the CDR3 gives the full variable domain: GAGVSQSPSNKVTEKGKDVELRCDPISGHTALYWYRQSLGQGLEFLIYFQGNSAPDKSGLPSDRFSAERTGGSVSTLTIQRTQQEDSAVYLCASTLGDRETYEQYFGPGTRLTVT.

CDR3 amino acids: CASSESGAEETQYF. The CDR3 DNA follows: TGCGCCAGCAGTGAATCAGGGGCTGAGGAGACCCAGTACTTC. The chain carries TRBV10-1 and TRBJ2-5; maybe TRBD1 (6 bases). Looked up from germline, CDR1 is WNHNN and CDR2 is SYGVQD (reference sequence). The CDR3 sequence is 14 residues long. Deletions cut 3 bases from V and 5 bases from J, with 13 bases between.

The chain combines TRBV19 with TRBJ1-6; tentative D call: TRBD1 (6 bases). Looked up from germline, CDR1 is LNHDA and CDR2 is SQIVND (reference sequence). The germline V and J ends were trimmed by 6 bases and 7 bases, with 13 bases remaining between them. CDR3 length: 14 amino acids. The CDR3 sequence is CASSLTGRNSPLHF. In DNA, the CDR3 is TGTGCCAGTAGCCTAACAGGGAGGAATTCACCCCTCCACTTT.

V gene TRBV27 combines with J gene TRBJ1-2, with D possibly being TRBD1 (5 bases). This CDR3 region has 13 residues. Germline V CDR1 and CDR2: MNHEY, SMNVEV (reference sequence). Trimming cost V 5 bases and J 4 bases, with 11 bases left between them. CDR3 DNA: TGTGCCAGCAGTGGGAACAGGCTCTATGGCTACACCTTC. It is translated as CASSGNRLYGYTF.

V is TRBV6-5 and J is TRBJ1-4; possibly TRBD1 for D (6 bases). CDR3 length: 14 residues. V shed 2 bases and J shed 5 bases, with 9 bases lying between them. The V gene's germline CDR1 is MNHEY and CDR2 SVGAGI. CDR3 bases: TGTGCCAGCAGTTACGGGGGGCCCAATGAAAAACTGTTTTTT. Its protein product is CASSYGGPNEKLFF.

As concerns this clone: The sample holds other DNA sequences that translate to the same CDR3. The chain has TRBV5-1 and TRBJ1-6; no reliable D call. CDR3 length: 12 residues. Germline V gives CDR1 SGHRS, CDR2 YFSETQ. V gave up 0 bases and J gave up 10 bases, with 5 bases separating them. The CDR3 DNA is TGCGCCAGCAGCTTGGATGGGTCACCCCTCCACTTT. This encodes CASSLDGSPLHF.

J is TRBJ1-4 and V is TRBV20-1; no definite D call. V lost 8 bases, J lost 8 bases, and 12 bases lay in between. The CDR3 contains 11 residues. Germline lookup yields CDR1 DFQATT and CDR2 SNEGSKA (reference sequence). The CDR3 coding sequence is TGCAGTACACCCGGGGAAGAAAAACTGTTTTTT. Translation: CSTPGEEKLFF.

V usage is TRBV28 and J usage is TRBJ1-1; D remains unclear. Deletions cut 5 bases from V and 6 bases from J, with 10 bases between. Germline CDR1 reads MDHEN; CDR2 reads SYDVKM. The length of the CDR3 is 12 residues. CDR3 residues: CASSRIRAEAFF. The CDR3 DNA sequence: TGTGCCAGCAGTCGAATTAGAGCTGAAGCTTTCTTT.

The V call is TRBV4-2, the J call TRBJ2-7, with a possible D match to TRBD2 (6 bases). The V end was cut by 1 base, the J end by 2 bases, with 6 bases between. CDR1 LGHNA and CDR2 YNFKEQ come from the germline V gene. The CDR3 loop spans 13 amino acids. CDR3 loop: CASSQAGAYEQYF. In nucleotides, the CDR3 is TGTGCCAGCAGCCAAGCGGGGGCCTACGAGCAGTACTTC.

The genes are TRBV19 and TRBJ1-4; D is unresolved. The germline V and J ends were trimmed by 6 bases and 3 bases, with 14 bases remaining between them. The CDR3 is made up of 15 amino acids. Germline CDR1 LNHDA, CDR2 SQIVND (reference sequence). The CDR3 here is CASSNAPGANEKLFF. The DNA for the CDR3 is TGTGCCAGTAGCAATGCCCCCGGGGCTAATGAAAAACTGTTTTTT.

Comment on this clone: Germline and junction disagree at one end, which may indicate a read error. The chain has TRBV5-8 and TRBJ2-7, with D perhaps matching TRBD2 (6 bases). This CDR3 is 11 amino acids long. The germline V gene has CDR1 SGHTS and CDR2 YDEGEE. This CDR3 is CASSLGRAYSF. CDR3 bases: TGTGCCAGCAGCTTGGGGAGGGCTTACTCCTTC.

The gene calls are TRBV9 and TRBJ1-2; the match to TRBD1 covers 8 bases. V gave up 4 bases and J gave up 6 bases; unmatched junction bases: 8. This CDR3 has 14 residues. In germline, CDR1 is SGDLS, CDR2 YYNGEE. The CDR3 region is CASSLTGEGHGYTF. The CDR3 coding sequence is TGTGCCAGCAGCTTGACAGGGGAAGGGCATGGCTACACCTTC.

This chain uses TRBV27 with TRBJ1-4; 11 nucleotides agree with TRBD1. The CDR3 is made up of 12 amino acids. The germline V gene has CDR1 MNHEY and CDR2 SMNVEV (reference sequence). With 5 bases clipped from V and 13 bases from J, the junction kept 3 bases outside the gene matches. The CDR3 bases are TGTGCCAGCAGTATCGGACAGGGGGCACTGTTTTTT. Amino acid sequence: CASSIGQGALFF.

The chain uses TRBV5-1 and TRBJ2-7; D may be TRBD1 or TRBD2 (6 bases each). Trimming cost V 4 bases and J 0 bases, with 14 bases left between them. The CDR3 consists of 15 residues. The germline gives CDR1 SGHRS, CDR2 YFSETQ. Here the CDR3 DNA reads TGCGCCAGCAGCACCGGGGGCAGGAGCTCCTACGAGCAGTACTTC. Translated: CASSTGGRSSYEQYF. Supplemented by reference TRBV5-1 and TRBJ2-7, the full variable domain reads KAGVTQTPRYLIKTRGQQVTLSCSPISGHRSVSWYQQTPGQGLQFLFEYFSETQRNKGNFPGRFSGRQFSNSRSEMNVSTLELGDSALYLCASSTGGRSSYEQYFGPGTRLTVT.

The CDR3 reads CASISSGGEAKNIQYF. In DNA form, the CDR3 reads TGTGCCAGCATTTCTAGCGGGGGTGAAGCCAAAAACATTCAGTACTTC. The rearrangement uses TRBV2 and TRBJ2-4; 10 nucleotides line up with TRBD2. From germline, CDR1 is SNHLY and CDR2 FYNNEI. The CDR3 runs 16 residues. J lost 0 bases, V lost 7 bases, and 6 bases had no gene match.